A single sample is the source of the 23 T cell receptor beta chains below, sequenced in a study of OX40 agonist ivuxolimab in advanced cancers. Clones were sequenced by immunoSEQ multiplex PCR, and TCRdb holds only the in-frame ones, with some missing. In the table there are about 63,000 clones, roughly 89% of which are singletons. The sample consisted of CD4+ or CD8+ T cells sorted from blood, taken in a trial of the OX40 agonist ivuxolimab. Every receptor here comes from an adult with an advanced solid tumor such as melanoma, head and neck, liver or kidney cancer.

The chain couples TRBV7-9 to TRBJ2-1, with no clear D. Trimming left V 5 bases short and J 6 bases short, with 14 bases between. This CDR3 contains 14 residues. Germline V CDR1 and CDR2: SEHNR, FQNEAQ (reference sequence). The CDR3 nucleotides are TGTGCCAGCAGCACACAACCCGATCCCAATGAGCAGTTCTTC. Protein: CASSTQPDPNEQFF. The full variable domain, completed using reference TRBV7-9 and TRBJ2-1, is DTGVSQNPRHKITKRGQNVTFRCDPISEHNRLYWYRQTLGQGPEFLTYFQNEAQLEKSRLLSDRFSAERPKGSFSTLEIQRTEQGDSAMYLCASSTQPDPNEQFFGPGTRLTVL.

The table lists this clone with a count of one. The rearrangement uses TRBV5-1 and TRBJ2-7; D not resolved. V shed 0 bases and J shed 5 bases, with 9 bases lying between them. The CDR3 covers 13 residues. Germline V lookup: CDR1 SGHRS, CDR2 YFSETQ. The CDR3 bases are TGCGCCAGCAGCTTGGCTCAGACTCACGAGCAGTACTTC. This gives the protein CASSLAQTHEQYF.

The chain carries TRBV10-2 and TRBJ2-7, with D unresolved. The V gene lost 7 bases and the J gene lost 1 base, with 11 bases spanning the gap. Germline V gene lookup returns CDR1 WSHSY and CDR2 SAAADI. This CDR3 has 13 residues. CDR3 region: CASTTGPSYEQYF. CDR3 DNA: TGCGCCAGCACCACCGGGCCGTCCTACGAGCAGTACTTC.

This clone was detected once. The chain is built from TRBV29-1 and TRBJ1-5; the match to TRBD1 covers 9 bases. CDR1 is SQVTM and CDR2 is ANQGSEA in the germline V gene. The CDR3 contains 13 residues. The CDR3 sequence is CSNRGRSNQPQHF. The CDR3 DNA is TGCAGTAACAGGGGGCGCAGCAATCAGCCCCAGCATTTT.

The gene calls are TRBV14 and TRBJ2-7; a weak D match, TRBD2 (5 bases). CDR1 and CDR2 from the germline V gene are SGHDN and FVKESK. Trimming removed 0 bases from V and 4 bases from J, with 10 bases in between. CDR3 length: 14 residues. The CDR3 protein is CASSQDLAPYEQYF. The CDR3 DNA is TGTGCCAGCAGCCAAGATCTAGCCCCATACGAGCAGTACTTC.

This clone was found once. The V and J genes are TRBV5-8 and TRBJ2-7; TRBD1 might be the D (5 bases). CDR1 SGHTS and CDR2 YDEGEE come from the germline V gene. V gave up 0 bases and J gave up 5 bases, with 21 bases separating them. The CDR3 runs 17 residues. CDR3 sequence: CASSLDSGAGSPNEQYF. CDR3 sequence (DNA): TGTGCCAGCAGCTTGGATAGTGGGGCAGGATCCCCCAACGAGCAGTACTTC.

The rearrangement joins TRBV6-1 to TRBJ1-5; TRBD1 matches at 9 bases. Trimming cost V 4 bases and J 2 bases; bases outside gene matches: 12. Germline values: CDR1 MNHNS, CDR2 SASEGT. The CDR3 spans 18 residues. CDR3 in amino acids: CASSVRDRETLGNQPQHF. The CDR3 nucleotides are TGTGCCAGCAGTGTCCGGGACAGGGAGACACTTGGCAATCAGCCCCAGCATTTT.

This sequence joins TRBV28 and TRBJ2-1, with D unclear. The CDR3 loop spans 12 amino acids. From germline, CDR1 is MDHEN and CDR2 SYDVKM. Trimming removed 2 bases at V and 2 bases at J, with 1 base between. The CDR3: CASSLPYNEQFF. In DNA, the CDR3 is TGTGCCAGCAGTTTACCCTACAATGAGCAGTTCTTC.

The V gene is TRBV19, the J gene TRBJ1-2; 7 nucleotides match TRBD1. The CDR3 extends over 15 amino acids. With 4 bases clipped from V and 0 bases from J, the junction kept 5 bases outside the gene matches. Germline lookup yields CDR1 LNHDA and CDR2 SQIVND (reference sequence). The CDR3 sequence: CASSKDRASNYGYTF. The CDR3 bases are TGTGCCAGTAGTAAAGACAGGGCATCTAACTATGGCTACACCTTC.

CDR3 sequence: CAWSVPGLKQPQHF. CDR3 coding DNA: TGTGCCTGGAGTGTACCGGGGCTTAAGCAGCCCCAGCATTTT. The chain links TRBV30 to TRBJ1-5; the D gene is possibly TRBD1 (5 bases). Deletions cut 0 bases from V and 7 bases from J, with 13 bases between. The germline gives CDR1 GTSNPN, CDR2 SVGIG (reference sequence). This CDR3 is 14 amino acids long.

The chain employs TRBV5-6 and TRBJ2-7, with 9 bases that match TRBD1. The germline CDR1 and CDR2 sequences are SGHDT and YYEEEE. With V trimmed by 4 bases and J by 0 bases, 8 bases remained unmatched. CDR3 size: 16 residues. The CDR3 DNA is TGTGCCAGCAGCAGGGCCCGGGACAGGGTCTCCTACGAGCAGTACTTC. This gives the protein CASSRARDRVSYEQYF.

The genes are TRBV10-2 and TRBJ2-5, with D tentatively TRBD2 (5 bases). There are 13 residues in the CDR3. Trimming stripped 6 bases from V and 5 bases from J, with 13 bases between. Germline V lookup: CDR1 WSHSY, CDR2 SAAADI. CDR3 bases: TGCGCCAGCAGCCTTCGGGGTTGGGAGACCCAGTACTTC. Residues: CASSLRGWETQYF.

V usage is TRBV30 and J usage is TRBJ1-1; 11 nucleotides line up with TRBD1. This CDR3 comprises 11 residues. Germline V gene sequence: CDR1 GTSNPN, CDR2 SVGIG (reference sequence). V shed 7 bases and J 8 bases; nucleotides not matched to a gene: 3. CDR3 DNA: TGTGCCTCGGGACAGGGGGGGGAAGCTTTCTTT. This codes for CASGQGGEAFF.

The chain links TRBV6-6 to TRBJ2-1; the match to TRBD1 covers 7 bases. CDR1 and CDR2 from the germline V gene are MNHNY and SVGAGI (reference sequence). The CDR3 loop spans 15 amino acids. J lost 8 bases, V lost 2 bases, and 9 bases had no gene match. CDR3 sequence: CASSYSTGDIDEQFF. The DNA for the CDR3 is TGTGCCAGCAGTTACAGTACAGGGGACATCGATGAGCAGTTCTTC.

The gene calls are TRBV27 and TRBJ1-1; D perhaps matches TRBD1 (5 bases). The CDR3 length is 15 residues. Trimming cost V 3 bases and J 0 bases, with 11 bases left between them. Germline CDR1 is MNHEY and CDR2 is SMNVEV (reference sequence). The CDR3 loop is CASSFGAAMNTEAFF. The DNA of the CDR3 is TGTGCCAGCAGTTTTGGGGCAGCCATGAACACTGAAGCTTTCTTT.

The J gene is TRBJ1-5, the V gene TRBV28; 9 positions agree with TRBD1. The CDR3 is 15 residues long. The junction had 3 bases not matched to a gene; V was cut back by 5 bases and J by 1 base. Looked up from germline, CDR1 is MDHEN and CDR2 is SYDVKM. The CDR3 region has the DNA TGTGCCAGCAGTACCGGGACAGGGAGCAATCAGCCCCAGCATTTT. Translation gives CASSTGTGSNQPQHF.

The J gene is TRBJ2-7, the V gene TRBV2; 9 nucleotides match TRBD2. J was trimmed by 0 bases and V by 5 bases; bases with no gene match: 5. The CDR3 is 15 residues long. CDR1 is SNHLY and CDR2 is FYNNEI in the germline V gene. The CDR3 DNA is TGTGCCAGCAGTCTCCTAGCGGGAACCTCCTACGAGCAGTACTTC. This gives the protein CASSLLAGTSYEQYF.

The chain carries TRBV5-4 and TRBJ2-1, with 9 bases identical to TRBD2. In germline, CDR1 is SGHNT, CDR2 YYREEE (reference sequence). The V and J ends lost 3 bases and 6 bases, in that order; junction bases with no gene match: 4. This CDR3 comprises 14 residues. The CDR3 is CASSSTSGLNEQFF. CDR3 sequence (DNA): TGTGCCAGCAGCTCGACTAGCGGCCTCAATGAGCAGTTCTTC.

V and J are TRBV19 and TRBJ1-5; the D gene is possibly TRBD1 (5 bases). V lost 3 bases and J lost 4, with 16 bases in between. CDR3 length: 16 residues. Germline V gene sequence: CDR1 LNHDA, CDR2 SQIVND (reference sequence). The CDR3 DNA is TGTGCCAGTAGTATGATATGGGACCGCTTAAATCAGCCCCAGCATTTT. Translating gives CASSMIWDRLNQPQHF.

The rearrangement uses TRBV4-1 and TRBJ2-1, with unresolved D. V lost 4 bases, J lost 5 bases, and 3 bases lay in between. Germline CDR1 and CDR2: MGHRA and YSYEKL. CDR3 length equals 11 residues. CDR3 DNA: TGCGCCAGCAGCCGTGACAATGAGCAGTTCTTC. This translates into CASSRDNEQFF.

The chain couples TRBV7-9 to TRBJ2-5; the D gene is possibly TRBD1 (5 bases). The CDR3 is 14 amino acids. V was trimmed by 1 base and J by 4 bases, leaving 10 bases between them. The germline V gene has CDR1 SEHNR and CDR2 FQNEAQ (reference sequence). The CDR3 nucleotides are TGTGCCAGCAGCTTAGTGGTGGGGCCAGAGACCCAGTACTTC. Its translation: CASSLVVGPETQYF.

This chain uses TRBV6-4 with TRBJ2-3; TRBD1 is a possible D gene (6 bases). Trimming cost V 3 bases and J 3 bases, with 10 bases left between them. The CDR3 has 14 amino acids. Germline V gene sequence: CDR1 MRHNA, CDR2 SNTAGT. The CDR3 sequence: CASSDGQGTDTQYF. The DNA for the CDR3 is TGTGCCAGCAGTGATGGTCAGGGGACAGATACGCAGTATTTT.

The chain has TRBV23-1 and TRBJ1-2; 7 bases agree with TRBD1. TRBV23-1 is marked as an open reading frame, function uncertain. With 2 bases clipped from V and 1 base from J, the junction kept 16 bases outside the gene matches. The CDR3 covers 19 residues. CDR3 bases: TGCGCCAGCAGTCAAGGGGACAGTACTACGAATCGGGATAACTATGGCTACACCTTC. It codes for CASSQGDSTTNRDNYGYTF.